The 31 T cell receptor beta chains listed next were all sequenced from one sample in a study of cytomegalovirus exposure and HLA in healthy donors. The PCR had 60 Vbeta and 13 Jbeta primers. Only in-frame clones appear in the TCRdb table, and some are missing; sequencing was by immunoSEQ multiplex PCR. The table records more than 90,000 clones, about 86% of them present only once. The sample was PBMCs. Receptor source: a woman in her 70s in good health and CMV-seropositive.

CDR3 nucleotides: TGTGCCAGCATCCTGACAGGGATAGTCAATCAGCCCCAGCATTTT. This translates into CASILTGIVNQPQHF. This chain links TRBV21-1 with TRBJ1-5; the D call TRBD1 from the table was never checked on the DNA. TRBV21-1 is labeled a pseudogene. The CDR3 has 15 amino acids.

The chain combines TRBV5-1 with TRBJ1-1; TRBD1 might be the D (6 bases). The germline V gene has CDR1 SGHRS and CDR2 YFSETQ. The ends were cut back, 0 bases at V and 6 bases at J, with 15 bases in the middle. The CDR3 is made up of 15 amino acids. Here the CDR3 DNA reads TGCGCCAGCAGCTTGGGAGCCGGGGGGCGGGCTGAAGCTTTCTTT. Translating it yields CASSLGAGGRAEAFF.

Points on this clone: This CDR3 is also generated by other DNA sequences in the sample. The chain uses TRBV6-5 and TRBJ2-7; TRBD1 agrees at 7 bases. The CDR3 extends over 14 amino acids. The V gene's germline CDR1 is MNHEY and CDR2 SVGAGI. V shed 0 bases and J 4 bases; nucleotides not matched to a gene: 3. The CDR3 protein is CASSYSPGGYEQYF. In nucleotides, the CDR3 is TGTGCCAGCAGTTACTCCCCAGGGGGTTACGAGCAGTACTTC.

The rearrangement uses TRBV7-3 and TRBJ1-6; 10 nucleotides line up with TRBD1. Germline CDR1 is SGHTA and CDR2 is FQGTGA. V gave up 1 base and J gave up 6 bases; unmatched junction bases: 6. The CDR3 runs 17 residues. This CDR3 reads CASSLKGTGVRNSPLHF. DNA of the CDR3: TGTGCCAGCAGCTTAAAAGGGACAGGGGTTCGTAATTCACCCCTCCACTTT. Full variable domain (outside the CDR3, taken from reference TRBV7-3 and TRBJ1-6): GAGVSQTPSNKVTEKGKYVELRCDPISGHTALYWYRQSLGQGPEFLIYFQGTGAADDSGLPNDRFFAVRPEGSVSTLKIQRTERGDSAVYLCASSLKGTGVRNSPLHFGNGTRLTVT.

The rearrangement joins TRBV6-5 to TRBJ2-7; 7 nucleotides match TRBD1. The CDR3 totals 14 residues. Germline trimming cut 6 bases from V and 2 bases from J; bases unmatched to any gene: 7. Germline lookup yields CDR1 MNHEY and CDR2 SVGAGI. This CDR3 reads CASSTTGVAYEQYF. As DNA, the CDR3 is TGTGCCAGCAGCACCACAGGGGTGGCCTACGAGCAGTACTTC.

V and J are TRBV4-2 and TRBJ1-2, with TRBD1 as a possible D gene (5 bases). Germline V gene lookup returns CDR1 LGHNA and CDR2 YNFKEQ. Trimming stripped 0 bases from V and 2 bases from J, with 22 bases between. CDR3 length equals 19 residues. This CDR3 reads CASSQEATRGGYENYGYTF. CDR3 nucleotide sequence: TGTGCCAGCAGCCAAGAGGCCACCCGGGGGGGATATGAAAACTATGGCTACACCTTC.

The rearrangement links TRBV5-4 to TRBJ1-2; 7 bases are a match to TRBD1. The germline CDR1 and CDR2 sequences are SGHNT and YYREEE (reference sequence). V gave up 0 bases and J gave up 2 bases; unmatched junction bases: 4. CDR3 length equals 15 residues. CDR3 amino acids: CASSLEPTGNYGYTF. The CDR3 DNA follows: TGTGCCAGCAGCTTGGAACCGACAGGGAACTATGGCTACACCTTC.

V is TRBV27 and J is TRBJ2-5; 10 nucleotides align to TRBD1. The J call is in doubt because the DNA end fits TRBJ2-7 better. In germline, CDR1 is MNHEY, CDR2 SMNVEV (reference sequence). The CDR3 loop spans 19 amino acids. DNA of the CDR3: TGTGCCAGCAGTTTAATGGCGGGACAGGGGAACTCCCATACCTACGAGCAGTACTTC. It codes for CASSLMAGQGNSHTYEQYF.

The rearrangement links TRBV12-5 to TRBJ2-2; a weak D match, TRBD1 (6 bases). The CDR3 runs to 13 residues. In germline, CDR1 is LGHNT, CDR2 FRNRAP. The V gene lost 4 bases and the J gene lost 6 bases, with 9 bases spanning the gap. CDR3 region: CASGSNRAGELFF. The DNA of the CDR3 is TGTGCTAGTGGTTCCAACAGGGCCGGGGAGCTGTTTTTT.

The J gene is TRBJ2-1, the V gene TRBV6-5, with TRBD2 matching over 8 bases. This CDR3 is built from 13 residues. Unmatched junction bases numbered 2, after V lost 7 bases and J lost 3 bases. Germline CDR1 MNHEY, CDR2 SVGAGI. In nucleotides, the CDR3 is TGTGCCAGCAATGCGGGAGGCTACAATGAGCAGTTCTTC. It yields the protein CASNAGGYNEQFF.

This sequence joins TRBV4-1 and TRBJ1-2, with D maybe TRBD1 (5 bases). The germline V gene encodes CDR1 MGHRA and CDR2 YSYEKL. The CDR3 covers 17 residues. The germline V and J ends were trimmed by 4 bases and 8 bases, with 26 bases remaining between them. CDR3 bases: TGCGCCAGCAGCCGATTTGCCCAGGGTCGCCGTGGGTCCGGCTACACCTTC. This translates into CASSRFAQGRRGSGYTF.

The chain's CDR3 is CASSPGGYEQYF. CDR3 nucleotide sequence: TGTGCCAGCAGCCCCGGGGGCTACGAGCAGTACTTC. This chain connects TRBV11-2 to TRBJ2-7, with D perhaps TRBD2 (6 bases). Trimming removed 5 bases at V and 3 bases at J, with 8 bases between. From germline, CDR1 is SGHAT and CDR2 FQNNGV. This CDR3 region has 12 residues.

The rearrangement uses TRBV27 and TRBJ2-1; TRBD2 aligns across 8 bases. This CDR3 comprises 14 residues. CDR1 and CDR2 from the germline V gene are MNHEY and SMNVEV (reference sequence). Trimming cost V 7 bases and J 4 bases; bases outside gene matches: 6. The CDR3 bases are TGTGCCAGCAAGCGAGCGGGAGTTTACAATGAGCAGTTCTTC. It codes for CASKRAGVYNEQFF.

This rearrangement joins TRBV6-5 to TRBJ2-7, with TRBD1 matching 8 bases. V was pared by 6 bases and J by 1 base, with 5 bases of the junction left unmatched. This CDR3 is 14 amino acids long. Germline CDR1 MNHEY, CDR2 SVGAGI. In DNA, the CDR3 is TGTGCCAGCAGCTCCGGGACAGGTTCCTACGAGCAGTACTTC. Translated: CASSSGTGSYEQYF.

The genes are TRBV6-4 and TRBJ2-2; 8 nucleotides align to TRBD2. Germline trimming cut 0 bases from V and 4 bases from J; bases unmatched to any gene: 1. Germline lookup yields CDR1 MRHNA and CDR2 SNTAGT. This CDR3 region has 15 residues. As DNA, the CDR3 is TGTGCCAGCAGTGACTCAGCGGGAGTCACCGGGGAGCTGTTTTTT. This gives the protein CASSDSAGVTGELFF.

The chain uses TRBV27 and TRBJ1-1; 9 bases align to TRBD1. The CDR3 runs 16 residues. Unmatched junction bases numbered 9, after V lost 7 bases and J lost 0 bases. Germline CDR1 and CDR2: MNHEY and SMNVEV (reference sequence). CDR3 bases: TGTGCCAGCACCACAGGGGGCGGTCTATTGAACACTGAAGCTTTCTTT. It codes for CASTTGGGLLNTEAFF.

The chain carries TRBV5-1 and TRBJ1-4, with D maybe TRBD1 (6 bases). CDR1 is SGHRS, CDR2 YFSETQ, per germline. V was shortened by 0 bases and J by 8 bases, with 14 bases between the two germline ends. This CDR3 has 15 residues. CDR3 DNA: TGCGCCAGCAGCTTGGAGGACAGATTAGGGGAAAAACTGTTTTTT. This sequence encodes CASSLEDRLGEKLFF.

The chain recombines TRBV19 with TRBJ1-5, with 8 positions matching TRBD1. In germline, CDR1 is LNHDA, CDR2 SQIVND (reference sequence). The CDR3 runs to 14 residues. V lost 4 bases to trimming and J lost 6 bases; unmatched junction nucleotides: 5. For the CDR3, the DNA is TGTGCCAGTAGTAAGGACAGGGCTCCTCAGCCCCAGCATTTT. Its translation: CASSKDRAPQPQHF. Full variable domain (rest looked up from reference TRBV19 and TRBJ1-5): DGGITQSPKYLFRKEGQNVTLSCEQNLNHDAMYWYRQDPGQGLRLIYYSQIVNDFQKGDIAEGYSVSREKKESFPLTVTSAQKNPTAFYLCASSKDRAPQPQHFGDGTRLSIL.

The DNA of the CDR3 is TGTGCCAGCAGCTCCACAGGGAGCCCATCCAATGAGCAGTTCTTC. Encoded protein: CASSSTGSPSNEQFF. The chain recombines TRBV7-3 with TRBJ2-1; maybe TRBD1 (6 bases). The CDR3 runs 15 residues. Trimming took 4 bases from V and 6 from J, leaving 16 bases between them. Germline loops: CDR1 SGHTA, CDR2 FQGTGA.

J is TRBJ2-7 and V is TRBV7-2, with TRBD2 matching over 10 bases. V gave up 1 base and J gave up 2 bases; unmatched junction bases: 2. Germline CDR1 and CDR2: SGHTA and FQGNSA. The CDR3 spans 15 residues. Here the CDR3 DNA reads TGTGCCAGCAGCTTAGGACTAGCGGGCACCTACGAGCAGTACTTC. Its translation is CASSLGLAGTYEQYF.

The V gene is TRBV19, the J gene TRBJ2-5, with 8 bases fitting TRBD1. The CDR3 has 13 amino acids. V shed 8 bases and J 2 bases; nucleotides not matched to a gene: 4. Germline CDR1 reads LNHDA; CDR2 reads SQIVND (reference sequence). CDR3 bases: TGTGCCAGTGCACGACAGGGGCAAGAGACCCAGTACTTC. Its translation is CASARQGQETQYF. The entire variable domain, with the rest obtained from reference TRBV19 and TRBJ2-5, is as follows: DGGITQSPKYLFRKEGQNVTLSCEQNLNHDAMYWYRQDPGQGLRLIYYSQIVNDFQKGDIAEGYSVSREKKESFPLTVTSAQKNPTAFYLCASARQGQETQYFGPGTRLLVL.

This chain connects TRBV4-1 to TRBJ2-7; the D gene is possibly TRBD2 (6 bases). This CDR3 region has 14 residues. The V end lost 4 bases, the J end lost 0 bases, and 10 bases lay between the germline ends. CDR1 is MGHRA and CDR2 is YSYEKL in the germline V gene. CDR3 nucleotide sequence: TGCGCCAGCAGCCTGGGACTCAGCTCCTACGAGCAGTACTTC. Translated: CASSLGLSSYEQYF.

The chain recombines TRBV25-1 with TRBJ1-4, with D tentatively TRBD1 (6 bases). CDR3 length: 14 amino acids. V lost 3 bases and J lost 7, with 12 bases in between. The V gene's germline CDR1 is MGHDK and CDR2 SYGVNS. CDR3 sequence (DNA): TGTGCCAGCAGTGACAGGGGTTGGGCTGAAAAACTGTTTTTT. This sequence encodes CASSDRGWAEKLFF.

The V and J genes are TRBV6-6 and TRBJ1-2; D gene unclear. The CDR3 spans 13 residues. Germline CDR1 MNHNY, CDR2 SVGAGI (reference sequence). V was clipped by 4 bases and J by 7 bases, with 13 bases between them. CDR3 DNA sequence: TGTGCCAGCAGTTCCCAGACTGTTCCTGGCTACACCTTC. It specifies CASSSQTVPGYTF.

V and J are TRBV28 and TRBJ2-1, with D unresolved. Between the trimmed V and J ends, which lost 6 bases and 5 bases, there was a span of 14 bases. In germline, CDR1 is MDHEN, CDR2 SYDVKM. This CDR3 is built from 14 residues. The CDR3, as DNA: TGTGCCAGCAGGCTTTGGGCTCCACACAATGAGCAGTTCTTC. Its protein product is CASRLWAPHNEQFF.

CDR3 nucleotide sequence: TGTGCCATCAGCCCACAGGGGCCCCCTGATCCTGGAAACACCATATATTTT. This sequence encodes CAISPQGPPDPGNTIYF. The chain couples TRBV10-3 to TRBJ1-3, with 7 bases fitting TRBD1. The trim removed 6 bases at V and 2 bases at J, leaving 13 bases unmatched. This CDR3 region has 17 residues. Looked up from germline, CDR1 is ENHRY and CDR2 is SYGVKD.

This rearrangement joins TRBV25-1 to TRBJ2-7; D perhaps matches TRBD1 (5 bases). The germline V gene has CDR1 MGHDK and CDR2 SYGVNS. The V end lost 2 bases, the J end lost 7 bases, and 15 bases lay between the germline ends. There are 14 residues in the CDR3. CDR3 nucleotides: TGTGCCAGCAGTGAAATCGGCAGGGTCTCGGAGCAGTACTTC. Its protein is CASSEIGRVSEQYF.

The V and J genes are TRBV30 and TRBJ2-7; 7 bases agree with TRBD1. The CDR3 runs to 15 residues. CDR1 and CDR2 (germline): GTSNPN, SVGIG (reference sequence). The ends lost 4 bases at V and 2 bases at J; junction bases unmatched: 11. The CDR3: CAWKYTDRPTYEQYF. The CDR3 nucleotides are TGTGCCTGGAAATATACGGACAGGCCGACCTACGAGCAGTACTTC.

This clone occurred a few times. The rearrangement joins TRBV6-6 to TRBJ1-1; 8 bases align to TRBD1. The CDR3 sequence is 11 residues long. Germline V gene lookup returns CDR1 MNHNY and CDR2 SVGAGI (reference sequence). J gave up 10 bases and V 7 bases, and 5 bases lay outside the gene matches. CDR3 region: CASIRQGAAFF. In DNA form, the CDR3 reads TGTGCCAGCATTCGTCAGGGGGCAGCTTTCTTT.

In this sample, this clone turned up a few times. This rearrangement joins TRBV19 to TRBJ1-5, with 9 positions matching TRBD1. Trimming removed 6 bases from V and 3 bases from J; junction bases left unmatched: 12. Germline values: CDR1 LNHDA, CDR2 SQIVND (reference sequence). The CDR3 is 17 amino acids. CDR3 nucleotide sequence: TGTGCCAGTAGCCGAACAGGGGGCGTCGCGCACAATCAGCCCCAGCATTTT. It codes for CASSRTGGVAHNQPQHF.

The chain uses TRBV18 and TRBJ1-6; a possible D gene is TRBD1 (6 bases). Looked up from germline, CDR1 is KGHSH and CDR2 is LQKENI. V dropped 1 base and J dropped 8 bases, with 12 bases sitting between them. There are 15 residues in the CDR3. The CDR3 sequence: CASSPRQADDSPLHF. CDR3 DNA sequence: TGTGCCAGCTCACCACGACAGGCCGACGATTCACCCCTCCACTTT.